The 21 T cell receptor beta chains presented below share a single source sample, sequenced in a study of siplizumab effects on memory and regulatory T cells. Sequencing used immunoSEQ multiplex PCR; TCRdb keeps in-frame clones, though not all of them. The sample yields around 110,000 clones, roughly 94% seen once. Sequencing input: non-Treg CD4+ T cells sorted from blood. The source is a human donor in good health.

The chain recombines TRBV5-1 with TRBJ1-1; the D is unclear. This CDR3 has 13 residues. Trimming removed 2 bases from V and 1 base from J, with 6 bases in between. Germline CDR1 and CDR2: SGHRS and YFSETQ. Here the CDR3 DNA reads TGCGCCAGCAGCTTCCAGGAGAACACTGAAGCTTTCTTT. Amino acid sequence: CASSFQENTEAFF.

With regard to this clone: An end of the junction differs from the germline gene, which may be a read error. The V call is TRBV9, the J call TRBJ1-2; perhaps TRBD1 as D (5 bases). The CDR3 consists of 13 residues. Per germline, CDR1 SGDLS and CDR2 YYNGEE. CDR3 nucleotide sequence: TGTGCCAGCAGCGTAGAGGTAAACCGGGGCTACATCTTC. Amino acids: CASSVEVNRGYIF. The whole variable domain, remainder taken from reference TRBV9 and TRBJ1-2, is DSGVTQTPKHLITATGQRVTLRCSPRSGDLSVYWYQQSLDQGLQFLIQYYNGEERAKGNILERFSAQQFPDLHSELNLSSLELGDSALYFCASSVEVNRGYIFGSGTRLTVV.

The chain recombines TRBV7-9 with TRBJ2-3; D is tentatively TRBD1 or TRBD2 (5 bases each). Per the germline V gene, CDR1 is SEHNR and CDR2 is FQNEAQ (reference sequence). The germline V and J ends were trimmed by 4 bases and 6 bases, with 14 bases remaining between them. The CDR3 consists of 14 residues. The CDR3 DNA reads TGTGCCAGCAGCTGGGACCCCTCGGCGGATACGCAGTATTTT. Protein: CASSWDPSADTQYF.

The V gene is TRBV5-8, the J gene TRBJ1-2; D is uncertain. With 1 base removed from V and 3 bases from J, the gap between germline ends came to 7 bases. Germline CDR1 and CDR2: SGHTS and YDEGEE. There are 13 residues in the CDR3. The CDR3: CASSLSDYYGYTF. The CDR3 region has the DNA TGTGCCAGCAGCTTGTCGGACTACTATGGCTACACCTTC. The full variable domain, rest sourced from reference TRBV5-8 and TRBJ1-2, is EAGVTQSPTHLIKTRGQQATLRCSPISGHTSVYWYQQALGLGLQFLLWYDEGEERNRGNFPPRFSGRQFPNYSSELNVNALELEDSALYLCASSLSDYYGYTFGSGTRLTVV.

This clone was picked up one time. The V call is TRBV11-2, the J call TRBJ2-2; D is unresolved. CDR1 and CDR2 (germline): SGHAT, FQNNGV. Trimming left V 5 bases short and J 6 bases short, with 10 bases between. This CDR3 is built from 13 residues. The CDR3 DNA sequence: TGTGCCAGCAGCCCTAATGGGGCCGGGGAGCTGTTTTTT. This gives the protein CASSPNGAGELFF.

The rearrangement links TRBV19 to TRBJ2-5; D not certain. The length of the CDR3 is 13 residues. Deletions cut 8 bases from V and 0 bases from J, with 10 bases between. Germline CDR1 is LNHDA and CDR2 is SQIVND (reference sequence). The CDR3 DNA sequence: TGTGCCAGTTCCCGGGCGTACCAAGAGACCCAGTACTTC. Encoded protein: CASSRAYQETQYF.

Only a few counts were recorded for this clone. The chain joins TRBV27 to TRBJ2-7; D not certain. Trimming cost V 3 bases and J 0 bases, with 9 bases left between them. CDR1 MNHEY and CDR2 SMNVEV come from the germline V gene (reference sequence). CDR3 length: 14 residues. The CDR3 here is CASSFMSSSYEQYF. In nucleotides, the CDR3 is TGTGCCAGCAGTTTTATGTCCAGCTCCTACGAGCAGTACTTC.

The rearrangement uses TRBV11-3 and TRBJ2-7; TRBD2 aligns across 8 bases. This CDR3 comprises 15 residues. J lost 2 bases, V lost 5 bases, and 8 bases had no gene match. Germline CDR1 is SGHNT and CDR2 is YENEEA. The CDR3 nucleotides read TGTGCCAGCAGCCTCGAGGCGGGGGGTGCCTACGAGCAGTACTTC. Its protein is CASSLEAGGAYEQYF.

Comments on this clone: The sample contains more than one DNA sequence encoding this CDR3. The chain couples TRBV5-1 to TRBJ2-3, with 9 nucleotides matching TRBD2. This CDR3 is built from 15 residues. The J segment lost 1 base and the V segment lost 8 bases, leaving 8 bases of the junction unmatched. Germline V lookup: CDR1 SGHRS, CDR2 YFSETQ. CDR3 coding DNA: TGCGCCAGTAGGGGTTTAGCGGGGGGCACAGATACGCAGTATTTT. Its translation: CASRGLAGGTDTQYF.

The gene calls are TRBV30 and TRBJ1-5; TRBD1 agrees at 10 bases. This CDR3 is built from 16 residues. Germline trimming cut 0 bases from V and 4 bases from J; bases unmatched to any gene: 6. CDR1 and CDR2 (germline): GTSNPN, SVGIG (reference sequence). This chain's CDR3 is CAWSVGGTGVNQPQHF. For the CDR3, the DNA is TGTGCCTGGAGTGTGGGAGGGACAGGGGTTAATCAGCCCCAGCATTTT.

For this clone: In the same sample, other DNA sequences code for this CDR3. The rearrangement uses TRBV7-6 and TRBJ1-3, with D possibly TRBD1 on 6 matching bases. Germline CDR1 SGHVS, CDR2 FNYEAQ. The CDR3 runs to 16 residues. V shed 0 bases and J shed 2 bases, with 11 bases lying between them. The CDR3 region has the DNA TGTGCCAGCAGCTTAGCCCAAACAGGGCCTGGAAACACCATATATTTT. This encodes CASSLAQTGPGNTIYF.

The genes are TRBV2 and TRBJ2-1, with 7 bases matching TRBD2. Unmatched junction bases numbered 7, after V lost 5 bases and J lost 6 bases. Germline values: CDR1 SNHLY, CDR2 FYNNEI. This CDR3 is built from 14 residues. The CDR3 sequence is CASSPSWGGNEQFF. For the CDR3, the DNA is TGTGCCAGCAGTCCATCGTGGGGGGGCAATGAGCAGTTCTTC.

This chain uses TRBV19 with TRBJ2-7; 7 nucleotides match TRBD2. V gave up 6 bases and J gave up 5 bases; unmatched junction bases: 10. The CDR3 loop spans 14 amino acids. Germline CDR1 reads LNHDA; CDR2 reads SQIVND (reference sequence). CDR3 in DNA: TGTGCCAGTAGGACCGGACTAGGGGCAGACGAGCAGTACTTC. Translating gives CASRTGLGADEQYF.

J is TRBJ1-3 and V is TRBV7-2; D is unresolved. The CDR3 extends over 15 amino acids. V was shortened by 2 bases and J by 0 bases, with 8 bases between the two germline ends. Germline-derived CDR1 and CDR2 are SGHTA and FQGNSA. CDR3 coding DNA: TGTGCCAGCAGCTTATATTATGACTCTGGAAACACCATATATTTT. As protein: CASSLYYDSGNTIYF.

V usage is TRBV6-5 and J usage is TRBJ1-1; D not resolved. In germline, CDR1 is MNHEY, CDR2 SVGAGI. This CDR3 is built from 15 residues. Trimming removed 0 bases from V and 0 bases from J, with 8 bases in between. The CDR3 DNA reads as TGTGCCAGCAGTTACTCGAATCGGATGAACACTGAAGCTTTCTTT. Residues: CASSYSNRMNTEAFF.

This clone has a handful of counts. This chain links TRBV6-1 with TRBJ1-5, with 7 bases identical to TRBD1. The CDR3 has 15 residues. Germline loops: CDR1 MNHNS, CDR2 SASEGT. After removal of 8 bases from V and 2 bases from J, the junction contained 9 bases not matched to a gene. The CDR3 region is CASSAGQSGNQPQHF. The DNA of the CDR3 is TGTGCCAGCTCTGCGGGACAGTCCGGCAATCAGCCCCAGCATTTT.

Only one count was recorded for this clone. The chain carries TRBV29-1 and TRBJ1-5; tentatively, D is TRBD1 (5 bases). The V gene's germline CDR1 is SQVTM and CDR2 ANQGSEA. The ends were cut back, 4 bases at V and 9 bases at J, with 16 bases in the middle. The CDR3 totals 13 residues. CDR3 DNA: TGCAGCGTTGCCAGGGACGGCCTGGGGCCCCAGCATTTT. Translating gives CSVARDGLGPQHF.

The V and J genes are TRBV10-3 and TRBJ1-5, with TRBD1 matching over 9 bases. V lost 4 bases and J lost 3; bases outside the gene matches: 1. Germline-derived CDR1 and CDR2 are ENHRY and SYGVKD. This CDR3 is 14 amino acids long. As DNA, the CDR3 is TGTGCCATCAGTGGGACAGGGGTCAATCAGCCCCAGCATTTT. This encodes CAISGTGVNQPQHF.

The J gene is TRBJ2-1, the V gene TRBV2; D call uncertain. Looked up from germline, CDR1 is SNHLY and CDR2 is FYNNEI. V shed 7 bases and J shed 0 bases, with 10 bases lying between them. CDR3 length equals 14 residues. This chain's CDR3 is CASNSQSSYNEQFF. The CDR3 bases are TGTGCCAGCAATTCACAGAGCTCCTACAATGAGCAGTTCTTC. Supplemented by reference TRBV2 and TRBJ2-1, the full variable domain reads EPEVTQTPSHQVTQMGQEVILRCVPISNHLYFYWYRQILGQKVEFLVSFYNNEISEKSEIFDDQFSVERPDGSNFTLKIRSTKLEDSAMYFCASNSQSSYNEQFFGPGTRLTVL.

The J gene is TRBJ1-2, the V gene TRBV27; 7 bases agree with TRBD1. CDR1 is MNHEY, CDR2 SMNVEV, per germline (reference sequence). Trimming took 7 bases from V and 3 from J; bases not matched to a gene: 8. The CDR3 extends over 14 amino acids. The CDR3 DNA follows: TGTGCCAGCACTTCGCGACAGGGCGACTATGGCTACACCTTC. As protein: CASTSRQGDYGYTF.

V usage is TRBV5-6 and J usage is TRBJ2-5, with 11 positions matching TRBD1. In germline, CDR1 is SGHDT, CDR2 YYEEEE. This CDR3 has 15 residues. V lost 6 bases to trimming and J lost 0 bases; unmatched junction nucleotides: 4. Here the CDR3 reads CASTTDRGHQETQYF. In DNA, the CDR3 is TGTGCCAGCACTACGGACAGGGGGCACCAAGAGACCCAGTACTTC.